This is a list of T cell receptor beta chains from one sample in a study of blood T cells in healthy people across ages. TCRdb called the 5' RACE reads again in MiXCR, with one record for every CDR3 protein. Altogether around 940,000 distinct CDR3 sequences are present, 51% being singletons, with the ten largest covering about a fifth. Material: blood. The receptor source for this set is a woman aged 55-70 years in good health. CDR3s include the opening cysteine and the closing phenylalanine or tryptophan. Each record gives: CDR3 length, clone size, V gene, D gene, J gene, CDR3 protein, CDR3 DNA. D genes are given only for firm matches. Size tells how often a clone was seen (once, few, many) or the class of an expanded clone, and some rows leave it out.

14	.	TRBV2	TRBD1	TRBJ1-1	CASGALGQREKAFF	TGTGCCAGCGGTGCACTGGGACAGCGAGAGAAGGCTTTCTTT
16	.	TRBV11-2	.	TRBJ1-2	CASSFSLQGPNYGYTF	TGTGCCAGCAGCTTCTCCTTACAGGGACCCAACTATGGCTACACCTTC
16	.	TRBV6-1	.	TRBJ1-4	CASSEALGGTNEKLFF	TGTGCCAGCAGTGAAGCTTTGGGCGGGACTAATGAAAAACTGTTTTTT
12	.	TRBV20-1	.	TRBJ2-3	CSAVGGMDTQYF	TGCAGTGCTGTCGGGGGAATGGATACGCAGTATTTT
16	few	TRBV28	TRBD1	TRBJ1-5	CASSLGDRGVNQPQHF	TGTGCCAGCAGCCTAGGGGACAGGGGTGTTAATCAGCCCCAGCATTTT
15	many	TRBV5-1	.	TRBJ2-3	CASSLGLLSTDTQYF	TGCGCCAGCAGCTTGGGACTGTTAAGCACAGATACGCAGTATTTT
15	.	TRBV7-2	.	TRBJ1-1	CASSGTVQRNTEAFF	TGTGCCAGCAGCGGGACGGTACAGCGGAACACTGAAGCTTTCTTT
15	.	TRBV15	TRBD1	TRBJ2-3	CATSLDRGPTDTQYF	TGTGCCACCAGTCTGGACAGGGGACCCACAGATACGCAGTATTTT
16	.	TRBV6-1	.	TRBJ1-2	CASRIPSEGGYYGYTF	TGTGCCAGCAGGATACCCTCAGAAGGAGGTTACTATGGCTACACCTTC
15	.	TRBV28	.	TRBJ1-5	CASSFDGTWSQPQHF	TGTGCCAGCAGTTTTGACGGGACGTGGAGTCAGCCCCAGCATTTT
15	few	TRBV20-1	.	TRBJ1-2	CSAREGDLRNYGYTF	TGCAGTGCTAGAGAAGGGGACCTTCGAAACTATGGCTACACCTTC
15	.	TRBV4-1	.	TRBJ1-1	CASSANPRAFTEAFF	TGCGCCAGCAGCGCGAACCCCAGGGCTTTCACTGAAGCTTTCTTT
12	few	TRBV20-1	.	TRBJ2-5	CSPGQGSETQYF	TGCAGTCCAGGGCAGGGGAGTGAGACCCAGTACTTC
16	.	TRBV5-6	.	TRBJ2-1	CASSLLTGGKYYEQFF	TGTGCCAGCAGCTTGCTGACTGGCGGGAAGTACTATGAGCAGTTCTTC
15	.	TRBV6-6	.	TRBJ2-4	CASSYSAGAVNIQYF	TGTGCCAGCAGTTACTCAGCAGGGGCCGTAAACATTCAGTACTTC
12	few	TRBV7-2	.	TRBJ2-5	CASRGAGETQYF	TGTGCCAGCAGGGGCGCGGGGGAGACCCAGTACTTC
16	.	TRBV4-1	TRBD1	TRBJ1-1	CASSHPGGGMNTEAFF	TGCGCCAGCAGCCACCCAGGGGGCGGGATGAACACTGAAGCTTTCTTT
16	few	TRBV10-1	.	TRBJ2-7	CASSDPRGQSRYEQYF	TGCGCCAGCAGTGACCCCCGCGGACAATCCCGCTACGAGCAGTACTTC
12	few	TRBV28	.	TRBJ2-7	CASSFAFVEQYF	TGTGCCAGCAGTTTCGCGTTCGTGGAGCAGTACTTC
13	.	TRBV28	TRBD2	TRBJ2-1	CASRSLAGGEQFF	TGTGCCAGCAGGTCTCTAGCGGGAGGTGAGCAGTTCTTC
13	.	TRBV9	.	TRBJ2-7	CASSVAPVDEQYF	TGTGCCAGCAGCGTAGCCCCAGTGGACGAGCAGTACTTC
16	.	TRBV6-1	TRBD2	TRBJ2-7	CASRTLWREGSYEQYF	TGTGCCAGCAGGACCCTATGGCGGGAGGGTTCCTACGAGCAGTACTTC
10	.	TRBV21-1	.	TRBJ1-1	CASSGTKAFF	TGTGCCAGCTCCGGGACGAAAGCTTTCTTT
18	.	TRBV29-1	TRBD1	TRBJ1-2	CSAHHLETQTGGDYGYTF	TGCAGCGCACATCACCTGGAGACCCAGACAGGGGGCGACTATGGCTACACCTTC
11	.	TRBV3-1	.	TRBJ1-1	CASTTAGEAFF	TGTGCCAGCACAACCGCGGGAGAAGCTTTCTTT
16	.	TRBV15	.	TRBJ2-7	CATSRELLVPLGEQYF	TGTGCCACCAGCAGAGAGCTTCTAGTGCCTCTCGGCGAGCAGTACTTC
14	.	TRBV6-1	TRBD1	TRBJ2-7	CASREATGTYEQYF	TGTGCCAGCCGTGAAGCGACAGGGACCTACGAGCAGTACTTC